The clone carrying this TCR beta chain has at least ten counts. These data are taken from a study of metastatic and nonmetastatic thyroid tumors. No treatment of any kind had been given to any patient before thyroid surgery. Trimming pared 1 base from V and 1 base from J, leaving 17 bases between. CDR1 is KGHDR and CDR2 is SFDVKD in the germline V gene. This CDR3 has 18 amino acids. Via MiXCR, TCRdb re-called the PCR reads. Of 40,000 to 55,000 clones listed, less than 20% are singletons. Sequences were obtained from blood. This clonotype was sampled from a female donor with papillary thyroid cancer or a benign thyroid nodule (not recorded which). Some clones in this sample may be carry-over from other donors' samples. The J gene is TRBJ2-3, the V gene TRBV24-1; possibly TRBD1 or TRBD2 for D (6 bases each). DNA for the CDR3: TGTGCCACCAGTGATTTCCTAAAGGGGGGCGCGGGCACAGATACGCAGTATTTT. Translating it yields CATSDFLKGGAGTDTQYF.